This TCR beta chain came from a study of OX40 agonist ivuxolimab in advanced cancers. As for the study in general: Around 40% of patients had received prior checkpoint inhibitor therapy. One hepatocellular carcinoma and a couple of cutaneous melanoma patients partially responded.

The method was immunoSEQ multiplex PCR; TCRdb's version includes in-frame clones alone and lacks a portion of them. The data hold 100,000 to 140,000 clones, with approximately 89% observed a single time. V lost 4 bases and J 4 bases, leaving 7 bases between the germline ends. CDR1 and CDR2 (germline): SQVTM, ANQGSEA. This CDR3 has 12 residues. This clone was observed once. Antigen specificity is unknown. Study-wide results and caveats: In the 0.1 to 3.0 mg/kg range, CD4+ and CD8+ blood T cells had expanded clonally by week 6.

The material sequenced was CD4+ or CD8+ T cells sorted from blood, taken in a trial of the OX40 agonist ivuxolimab. The origin of this receptor is an adult with an advanced solid tumor such as melanoma, head and neck, liver or kidney cancer. The chain couples TRBV29-1 to TRBJ1-4; maybe TRBD1 (5 bases). The CDR3 sequence is CSVGQNNEKLFF. The CDR3 DNA follows: TGCAGCGTTGGACAGAATAATGAAAAACTGTTTTTT.